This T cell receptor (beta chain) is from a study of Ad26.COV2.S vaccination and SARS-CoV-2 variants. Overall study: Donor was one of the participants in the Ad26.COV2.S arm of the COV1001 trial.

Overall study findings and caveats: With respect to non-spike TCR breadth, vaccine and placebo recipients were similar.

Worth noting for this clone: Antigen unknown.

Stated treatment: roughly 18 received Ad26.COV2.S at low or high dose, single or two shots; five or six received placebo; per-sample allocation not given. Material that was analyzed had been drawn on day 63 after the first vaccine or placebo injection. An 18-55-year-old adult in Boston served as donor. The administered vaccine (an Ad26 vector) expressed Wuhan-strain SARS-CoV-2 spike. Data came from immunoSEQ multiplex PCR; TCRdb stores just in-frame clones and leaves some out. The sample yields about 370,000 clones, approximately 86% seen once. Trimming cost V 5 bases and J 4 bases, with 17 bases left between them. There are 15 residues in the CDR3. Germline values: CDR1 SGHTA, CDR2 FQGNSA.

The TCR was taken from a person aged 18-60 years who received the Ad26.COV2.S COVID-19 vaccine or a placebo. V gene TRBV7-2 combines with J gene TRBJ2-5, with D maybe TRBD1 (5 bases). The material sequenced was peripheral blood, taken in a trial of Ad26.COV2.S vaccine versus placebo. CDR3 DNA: TGTGCCAGCAGCGCAGAAGGGGCCCCTGGAGAGACCCAGTACTTC. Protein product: CASSAEGAPGETQYF.